This T cell receptor (beta chain) was obtained from a study of blood T cell repertoires in COVID-19. About the study: T cells, B-cell-depleted T cells, or PBMCs provided the cDNA or gDNA that served as material.

About this clone: One end of the junction is discordant with germline, which a read error may explain.

Data came from immunoSEQ multiplex PCR; TCRdb stores just in-frame clones and leaves some out. The data contain 55,000 to 90,000 clones, roughly 80% of them singletons. Germline V gene sequence: CDR1 SGDLS, CDR2 YYNGEE. CDR3 length: 15 amino acids. The chain combines TRBV9 with TRBJ2-2; D may be TRBD1 (6 bases). What was sequenced was peripheral blood. The origin of this receptor is a woman aged 60-75 years with acute or convalescent COVID-19. DNA of the CDR3: TGTGCCAGCAGGGTAGAGACAGGGAACACCGGGGAGCTGTTTTTT. Protein: CASRVETGNTGELFF.